These 26 T cell receptor beta chains came from one sample sequenced in a study of post-analysis software for immune sequencing data. General observations from the study: Controls showed lower frequencies than patients for a few TRBV segments, and TRBV5-6, TRBV5-1 and TRBV20-1 were among these.

No cognate antigen is known for these TCRs. Prepared TCR beta cDNA libraries contained unique molecular identifiers. From the PCR reads, TCRdb called clonotypes with MiXCR, one entry per CDR3 protein. The sample has some 260,000 distinct CDR3 sequences, 30% to 45% seen once; the top ten hold under 5.5%. The source material was blood. The receptors stem from a girl under 18 with multiple sclerosis.

As for this clonotype: A much larger clone differs by one base, so this may be a read error. V is TRBV20-1 and J is TRBJ1-1, with D unclear. V was cut by 6 bases and J by 9 bases, with 23 bases left in between. This CDR3 is 14 amino acids long. Germline CDR1 and CDR2: DFQATT and SNEGSKA (reference sequence). CDR3 nucleotides: TGCAGTGCGGAACCGGGTCCCGGAGGACGTAAAGCTTTCTTT. This translates into CSAEPGPGGRKAFF.

This clonotype was recorded a few times. This chain joins TRBV7-9 and TRBJ2-7; D uncertain. Trimming pared 5 bases from V and 9 bases from J, leaving 14 bases between. CDR1 is SEHNR and CDR2 is FQNEAQ in the germline V gene (reference sequence). The CDR3 runs to 12 residues. The CDR3 DNA reads as TGTGCCAGCAGCCGATCCTCCGATGTGCAGTACTTC. Translation: CASSRSSDVQYF. Based on the CDR3 plus reference TRBV7-9 and TRBJ2-7, the full variable domain is DTGVSQNPRHKITKRGQNVTFRCDPISEHNRLYWYRQTLGQGPEFLTYFQNEAQLEKSRLLSDRFSAERPKGSFSTLEIQRTEQGDSAMYLCASSRSSDVQYFGPGTRLTVT.

This clonotype was detected a few times. The chain has TRBV20-1 and TRBJ1-6; 7 nucleotides agree with TRBD1. With 6 bases clipped from V and 7 bases from J, the junction kept 6 bases outside the gene matches. Germline-derived CDR1 and CDR2 are DFQATT and SNEGSKA (reference sequence). This CDR3 is built from 13 residues. The CDR3 protein is CSARTGWNSPLHF. The CDR3 DNA reads TGCAGTGCGCGGACAGGCTGGAATTCACCCCTCCACTTT.

This clonotype has a count of ten or more. The chain combines TRBV6-1 with TRBJ2-7; 8 positions agree with TRBD1. The CDR3 spans 15 residues. Germline CDR1 and CDR2: MNHNS and SASEGT. V lost 1 base, J lost 3 bases, and 5 bases stayed unmatched. This CDR3 reads CASSEGTGTYYEQYF. DNA of the CDR3: TGTGCCAGCAGTGAAGGGACAGGGACATACTACGAGCAGTACTTC.

Comments on this clonotype: A much bigger clone sits one base away, suggesting this may be a read error. The chain couples TRBV12-3 or TRBV12-4 to TRBJ2-3; maybe TRBD2 (6 bases). CDR3 size: 14 residues. The CDR3: CASSFLARTDAQYF. CDR3 nucleotides: TGTGCCAGCAGTTTTCTAGCGAGAACAGATGCGCAGTATTTT.

This sequence joins TRBV20-1 and TRBJ2-7, with TRBD1 identical over 9 bases. The germline V gene encodes CDR1 DFQATT and CDR2 SNEGSKA (reference sequence). The J segment lost 7 bases and the V segment lost 3 bases, leaving 13 bases of the junction unmatched. The CDR3 runs 15 residues. As DNA, the CDR3 is TGCAGTGCTAGTGGGAGGGAGACAGGGGGAGAAGAGCAGTACTTC. Protein product: CSASGRETGGEEQYF.

The CDR3 sequence is CASSYSEAGAGNRGYTF. The CDR3 nucleotides read TGTGCCAGCAGTTACTCGGAAGCCGGGGCGGGTAATAGAGGCTACACCTTC. The chain couples TRBV6-6 to TRBJ1-2; D is perhaps TRBD1 (5 bases). V shed 0 bases and J shed 8 bases, with 22 bases lying between them. Germline V gene sequence: CDR1 MNHNY, CDR2 SVGAGI (reference sequence). The CDR3 extends over 17 amino acids.

In regard to this clonotype: This sequence may be a read error, since a much larger clone differs from it by one base. This rearrangement joins TRBV20-1 to TRBJ2-3; D is perhaps TRBD1 or TRBD2 (5 bases each). CDR1 and CDR2 from the germline V gene are DFQATT and SNEGSKA (reference sequence). V was clipped by 6 bases and J by 3 bases, with 19 bases between them. This CDR3 has 15 residues. The CDR3 reads CSAERGPTITDTQYF. In DNA, the CDR3 is TGCAGTGCCGAGAGGGGACCTACTATAACAGATACGCAGTATTTT.

The DNA for the CDR3 is TGTGCCAGCAGTGAAGTAGCCGGGGAAGGAGCTTTCTTT. Translation: CASSEVAGEGAFF. This rearrangement joins TRBV25-1 to TRBJ1-1; D call uncertain. This CDR3 spans 13 amino acids. Germline V gene lookup returns CDR1 MGHDK and CDR2 SYGVNS. V shed 2 bases and J shed 10 bases, with 14 bases lying between them.

In its sample, this clonotype was seen many times. The chain links TRBV6-2 or TRBV6-3 to TRBJ2-1, with 11 bases lining up with TRBD2. V lost 7 bases to trimming and J lost 10 bases; unmatched junction nucleotides: 9. The germline V gene has CDR1 MNHEY and CDR2 SVGEGT. This CDR3 is built from 14 residues. CDR3 bases: TGTGCCAGCACCCGAGGGACTAGCGGCTTCGAGCAGTTCTTC. It encodes CASTRGTSGFEQFF.

This clonotype was seen more than once but under ten times. A junction boundary mismatches the germline segment, possibly from a read error. V usage is TRBV6-2 or TRBV6-3 and J usage is TRBJ1-6; 10 bases line up with TRBD1. In germline, CDR1 is MNHEY, CDR2 SVGEGT. This CDR3 comprises 16 residues. The CDR3 DNA reads as TGTGCCAGCAGTTACGGTCCGGGACAGGGGTATTCACCCCCCCACTTT. This encodes CASSYGPGQGYSPPHF.

The chain carries TRBV10-3 and TRBJ2-5; D is possibly TRBD1 (5 bases). Germline V gene data show CDR1 as ENHRY and CDR2 as SYGVKD. Deletions cut 6 bases from V and 2 bases from J, with 16 bases between. The CDR3 covers 15 residues. The CDR3 is CAIRALGPDQETQYF. The CDR3 DNA reads TGTGCCATCAGGGCTCTGGGGCCGGATCAAGAGACCCAGTACTTC.

The table lists this clonotype with a few counts. CDR3 in amino acids: CASSWDVSSYNEQFF. In DNA form, the CDR3 reads TGTGCCAGCAGCTGGGACGTGAGCTCCTACAATGAGCAGTTCTTC. The rearrangement links TRBV7-2 to TRBJ2-1; either TRBD1 or TRBD2 may fit D (5 bases each). CDR1 is SGHTA and CDR2 is FQGNSA in the germline V gene. V was pared by 4 bases and J by 0 bases, with 10 bases between. This CDR3 region has 15 residues. Variable domain in full (rest from reference TRBV7-2 and TRBJ2-1): GAGVSQSPSNKVTEKGKDVELRCDPISGHTALYWYRQSLGQGLEFLIYFQGNSAPDKSGLPSDRFSAERTGGSVSTLTIQRTQQEDSAVYLCASSWDVSSYNEQFFGPGTRLTVL.

A note on this clonotype: A clone one base away is much larger, so this may be a read error. The chain combines TRBV20-1 with TRBJ2-1; 7 bases agree with TRBD2. The CDR3 consists of 17 residues. Germline-derived CDR1 and CDR2 are DFQATT and SNEGSKA (reference sequence). The trim removed 0 bases at V and 2 bases at J, leaving 10 bases unmatched. In DNA form, the CDR3 reads TGCAGTGCTAGAGAGAGGCTAGTGGGAGGGACCTACAATGAGCAGTTCTTC. This encodes CSARERLVGGTYNEQFF.

In its sample, this clonotype was seen a few times. J is TRBJ1-1 and V is TRBV5-1, with D perhaps TRBD1 (6 bases). Germline CDR1 and CDR2: SGHRS and YFSETQ. This CDR3 spans 14 amino acids. V shed 3 bases and J shed 6 bases, with 15 bases lying between them. The CDR3 is CASSWRGGSAEAFF. The CDR3 coding sequence is TGCGCCAGCAGCTGGCGAGGGGGGAGCGCTGAAGCTTTCTTT.

The chain uses TRBV20-1 and TRBJ1-1; 7 nucleotides agree with TRBD1. The V and J ends lost 3 bases and 0 bases, in that order; junction bases with no gene match: 4. The CDR3 loop spans 14 amino acids. CDR1 and CDR2 (germline): DFQATT, SNEGSKA (reference sequence). The CDR3 nucleotides read TGCAGTGCTAGGAAAGGACAGGTGAACACTGAAGCTTTCTTT. This gives the protein CSARKGQVNTEAFF.

This clonotype was counted ten times or more. The chain joins TRBV7-2 to TRBJ2-7, with 8 positions matching TRBD2. This CDR3 is built from 15 residues. The V gene's germline CDR1 is SGHTA and CDR2 FQGNSA. Trimming at V came to 5 bases and at J to 3 bases, leaving 9 bases not matched to a gene. CDR3 nucleotide sequence: TGTGCCAGCAGCGCTACTAGCGGATATCTCTACGAGCAGTACTTC. Translated, it gives CASSATSGYLYEQYF.

This clonotype was recorded at least ten times. The gene calls are TRBV7-8 and TRBJ1-6; the D is unclear. This CDR3 comprises 14 residues. Between the trimmed V and J ends, which lost 0 bases and 7 bases, there was a span of 7 bases. The V gene's germline CDR1 is SGHVS and CDR2 FQNEAQ. In nucleotides, the CDR3 is TGTGCCAGCAGCTTAGCCGGCAGAAATTCACCCCTCCACTTT. Residues: CASSLAGRNSPLHF. Full variable domain (outside the CDR3, taken from reference TRBV7-8 and TRBJ1-6): GAGVSQSPRYKVAKRGQDVALRCDPISGHVSLFWYQQALGQGPEFLTYFQNEAQLDKSGLPSDRFFAERPEGSVSTLKIQRTQQEDSAVYLCASSLAGRNSPLHFGNGTRLTVT.

This clonotype has a count of ten or more. The gene calls are TRBV24-1 and TRBJ2-6; D possibly corresponds to TRBD2 (7 bases). Trimming shortened V by 4 bases and J by 0 bases, and 24 bases separated the two germline ends. The CDR3 extends over 21 amino acids. The germline gives CDR1 KGHDR, CDR2 SFDVKD. The CDR3 DNA reads as TGTGCCACCAGTGACCTACGCGGGGGCCGGGCCCGGAGCTCTGGGGCCAACGTCCTGACTTTC. Translated: CATSDLRGGRARSSGANVLTF.

About this clonotype itself: One junction end disagrees with the germline gene, perhaps due to a read error. CDR3 bases: TGCAGCGCGCGAACTGGAGCAGCTGGGACGGAAAAACGGTTTTTT. As protein: CSARTGAAGTEKRFF. This chain joins TRBV29-1 and TRBJ1-4; possible D gene TRBD1, 5 bases. Germline V gene lookup returns CDR1 SQVTM and CDR2 ANQGSEA. This CDR3 is built from 15 residues.

The chain combines TRBV27 with TRBJ2-5; D call uncertain. The CDR3 is made up of 14 amino acids. Trimming cost V 4 bases and J 2 bases, with 11 bases left between them. The germline gives CDR1 MNHEY, CDR2 SMNVEV (reference sequence). The CDR3 DNA is TGTGCCAGCAGTTCCGTATCTAGTCAAGAGACCCAGTACTTC. As protein: CASSSVSSQETQYF.

This clonotype was counted only a few times. This chain links TRBV5-1 with TRBJ1-1; tentatively, D is TRBD1 (6 bases). This CDR3 spans 16 amino acids. Trimming shortened V by 0 bases and J by 1 base, and 13 bases separated the two germline ends. CDR1 is SGHRS, CDR2 YFSETQ, per germline. CDR3 loop: CASSLGPKQGNTEAFF. The CDR3 DNA is TGCGCCAGCAGCTTGGGGCCCAAACAGGGGAACACTGAAGCTTTCTTT.

This clonotype was seen more than once but under ten times. The chain is built from TRBV7-9 and TRBJ2-5, with D possibly matching TRBD2 (6 bases). Per germline, CDR1 SEHNR and CDR2 FQNEAQ (reference sequence). The CDR3 totals 18 residues. V was pared by 5 bases and J by 1 base, with 23 bases between. CDR3 DNA: TGTGCCAGCAGCACCCATCCCCGGGGAGGAGGTGGCCAAGAGACCCAGTACTTC. Amino acids: CASSTHPRGGGGQETQYF. Full variable domain (outside the CDR3, taken from reference TRBV7-9 and TRBJ2-5): DTGVSQNPRHKITKRGQNVTFRCDPISEHNRLYWYRQTLGQGPEFLTYFQNEAQLEKSRLLSDRFSAERPKGSFSTLEIQRTEQGDSAMYLCASSTHPRGGGGQETQYFGPGTRLLVL.

This clonotype was seen at least ten times. The chain carries TRBV7-9 and TRBJ2-3; weak D call: TRBD2 (6 bases). V dropped 4 bases and J dropped 2 bases, with 19 bases sitting between them. Germline-derived CDR1 and CDR2 are SEHNR and FQNEAQ (reference sequence). The CDR3 has 17 amino acids. CDR3 protein: CASSSPRVAENTDTQYF. CDR3 nucleotide sequence: TGTGCCAGCAGCTCCCCTCGTGTAGCGGAGAACACAGATACGCAGTATTTT.

The chain employs TRBV20-1 and TRBJ2-4, with 9 positions matching TRBD1. The DNA end is a closer match to TRBJ2-7, so the J assignment may be wrong. This CDR3 region has 14 residues. The germline V gene has CDR1 DFQATT and CDR2 SNEGSKA (reference sequence). As DNA, the CDR3 is TGCAGTGCTAGAGTCGGGACAGGGCCCTACGAGCAGTACTTC. Protein sequence: CSARVGTGPYEQYF.

CDR3 bases: TGTGCCAGCAGCGTCCGGTCCCCCGGGGAGCTGTTTTTT. Translating gives CASSVRSPGELFF. The rearrangement uses TRBV9 and TRBJ2-2; D call uncertain. The V gene lost 2 bases and the J gene lost 6 bases, with 8 bases spanning the gap. The CDR3 loop spans 13 amino acids. Germline V lookup: CDR1 SGDLS, CDR2 YYNGEE.